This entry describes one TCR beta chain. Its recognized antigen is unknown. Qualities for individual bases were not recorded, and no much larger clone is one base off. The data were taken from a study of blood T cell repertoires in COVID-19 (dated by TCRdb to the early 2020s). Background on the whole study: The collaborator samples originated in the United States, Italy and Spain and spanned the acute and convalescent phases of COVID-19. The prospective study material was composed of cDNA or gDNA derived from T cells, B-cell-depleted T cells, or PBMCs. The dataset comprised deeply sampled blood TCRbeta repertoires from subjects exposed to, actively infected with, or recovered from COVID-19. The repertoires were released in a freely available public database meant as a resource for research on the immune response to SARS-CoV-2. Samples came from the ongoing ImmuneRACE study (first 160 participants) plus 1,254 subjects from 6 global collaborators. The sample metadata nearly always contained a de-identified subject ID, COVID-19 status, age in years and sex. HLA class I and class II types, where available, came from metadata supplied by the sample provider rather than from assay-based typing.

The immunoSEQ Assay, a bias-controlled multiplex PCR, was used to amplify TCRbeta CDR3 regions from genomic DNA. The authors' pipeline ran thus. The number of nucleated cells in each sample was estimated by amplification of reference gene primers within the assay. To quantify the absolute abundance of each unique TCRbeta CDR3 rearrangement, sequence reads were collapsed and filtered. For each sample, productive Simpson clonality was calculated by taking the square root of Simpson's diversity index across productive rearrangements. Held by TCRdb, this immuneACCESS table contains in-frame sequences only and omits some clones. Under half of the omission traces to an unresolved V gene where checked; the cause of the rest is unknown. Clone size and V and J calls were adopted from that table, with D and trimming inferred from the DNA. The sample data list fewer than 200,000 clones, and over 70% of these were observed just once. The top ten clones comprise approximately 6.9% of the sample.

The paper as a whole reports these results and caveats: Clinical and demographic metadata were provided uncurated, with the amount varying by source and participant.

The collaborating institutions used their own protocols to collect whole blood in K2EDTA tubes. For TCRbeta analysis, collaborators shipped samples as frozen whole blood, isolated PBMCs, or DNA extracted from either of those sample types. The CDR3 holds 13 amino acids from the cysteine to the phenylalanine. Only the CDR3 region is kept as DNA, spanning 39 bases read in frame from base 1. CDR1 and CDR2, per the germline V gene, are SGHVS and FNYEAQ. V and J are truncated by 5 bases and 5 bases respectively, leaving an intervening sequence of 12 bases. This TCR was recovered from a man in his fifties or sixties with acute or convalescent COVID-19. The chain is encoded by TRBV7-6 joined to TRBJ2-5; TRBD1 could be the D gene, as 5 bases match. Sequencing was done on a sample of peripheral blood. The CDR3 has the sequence CASSLRVAETQYF. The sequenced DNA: TGTGCCAGCAGCCTCAGGGTCGCGGAGACCCAGTACTTC. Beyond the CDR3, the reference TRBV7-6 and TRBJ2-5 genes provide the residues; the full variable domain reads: GAGVSQSPRYKVTKRGQDVALRCDPISGHVSLYWYRQALGQGPEFLTYFNYEAQQDKSGLPNDRFSAERPEGSISTLTIQRTEQRDSAMYRCASSLRVAETQYFGPGTRLLVL.